This T cell receptor (beta chain) was captured by sequencing in a study of blood T cells in healthy people across ages. This clonotype appeared a few times. Antigen unknown. General study findings and limits: The percentage of naive T cells correlated strongly with TCR beta diversity.

CDR1 and CDR2 from the germline V gene are SGHDT and YYEEEE. This CDR3 region has 13 residues. The V and J ends lost 4 bases and 9 bases respectively, with 17 bases between them. The second PCR ran about 6 to 11 cycles with a sample-barcoded 5' primer and J-beta primers. Each cDNA molecule, via a template-switch adaptor with 12 random nucleotides, was tagged. TCRdb re-analysed the 5' RACE reads in MiXCR, keeping a single row per CDR3 protein. Of about 720,000 distinct CDR3 sequences in the sample, 22% were seen once. The chain joins TRBV5-6 to TRBJ2-7; D perhaps matches TRBD2 (6 bases). The sample consisted of blood. The sequence came from a man in his sixties or seventies in good health. The CDR3 is CASSLRTTSWQYV. The CDR3 DNA reads TGTGCCAGCAGCCTCCGGACTACCAGTTGGCAGTACGTC.